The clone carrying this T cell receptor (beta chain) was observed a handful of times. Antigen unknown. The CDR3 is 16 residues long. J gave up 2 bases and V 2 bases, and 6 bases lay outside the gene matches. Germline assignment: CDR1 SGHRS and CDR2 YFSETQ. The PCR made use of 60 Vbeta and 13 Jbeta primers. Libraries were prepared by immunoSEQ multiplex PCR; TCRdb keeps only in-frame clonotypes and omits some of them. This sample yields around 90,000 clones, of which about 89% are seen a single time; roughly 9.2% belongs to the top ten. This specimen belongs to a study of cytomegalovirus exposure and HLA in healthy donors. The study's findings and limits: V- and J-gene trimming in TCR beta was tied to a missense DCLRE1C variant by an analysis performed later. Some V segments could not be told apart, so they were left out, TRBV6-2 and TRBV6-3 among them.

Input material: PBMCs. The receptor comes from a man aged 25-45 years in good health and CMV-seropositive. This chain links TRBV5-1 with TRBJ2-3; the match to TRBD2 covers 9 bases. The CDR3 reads CASSLSSGTTTDTQYF. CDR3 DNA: TGCGCCAGCAGCTTATCTAGCGGGACCACCACAGATACGCAGTATTTT. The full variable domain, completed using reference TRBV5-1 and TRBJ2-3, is KAGVTQTPRYLIKTRGQQVTLSCSPISGHRSVSWYQQTPGQGLQFLFEYFSETQRNKGNFPGRFSGRQFSNSRSEMNVSTLELGDSALYLCASSLSSGTTTDTQYFGPGTRLTVL.